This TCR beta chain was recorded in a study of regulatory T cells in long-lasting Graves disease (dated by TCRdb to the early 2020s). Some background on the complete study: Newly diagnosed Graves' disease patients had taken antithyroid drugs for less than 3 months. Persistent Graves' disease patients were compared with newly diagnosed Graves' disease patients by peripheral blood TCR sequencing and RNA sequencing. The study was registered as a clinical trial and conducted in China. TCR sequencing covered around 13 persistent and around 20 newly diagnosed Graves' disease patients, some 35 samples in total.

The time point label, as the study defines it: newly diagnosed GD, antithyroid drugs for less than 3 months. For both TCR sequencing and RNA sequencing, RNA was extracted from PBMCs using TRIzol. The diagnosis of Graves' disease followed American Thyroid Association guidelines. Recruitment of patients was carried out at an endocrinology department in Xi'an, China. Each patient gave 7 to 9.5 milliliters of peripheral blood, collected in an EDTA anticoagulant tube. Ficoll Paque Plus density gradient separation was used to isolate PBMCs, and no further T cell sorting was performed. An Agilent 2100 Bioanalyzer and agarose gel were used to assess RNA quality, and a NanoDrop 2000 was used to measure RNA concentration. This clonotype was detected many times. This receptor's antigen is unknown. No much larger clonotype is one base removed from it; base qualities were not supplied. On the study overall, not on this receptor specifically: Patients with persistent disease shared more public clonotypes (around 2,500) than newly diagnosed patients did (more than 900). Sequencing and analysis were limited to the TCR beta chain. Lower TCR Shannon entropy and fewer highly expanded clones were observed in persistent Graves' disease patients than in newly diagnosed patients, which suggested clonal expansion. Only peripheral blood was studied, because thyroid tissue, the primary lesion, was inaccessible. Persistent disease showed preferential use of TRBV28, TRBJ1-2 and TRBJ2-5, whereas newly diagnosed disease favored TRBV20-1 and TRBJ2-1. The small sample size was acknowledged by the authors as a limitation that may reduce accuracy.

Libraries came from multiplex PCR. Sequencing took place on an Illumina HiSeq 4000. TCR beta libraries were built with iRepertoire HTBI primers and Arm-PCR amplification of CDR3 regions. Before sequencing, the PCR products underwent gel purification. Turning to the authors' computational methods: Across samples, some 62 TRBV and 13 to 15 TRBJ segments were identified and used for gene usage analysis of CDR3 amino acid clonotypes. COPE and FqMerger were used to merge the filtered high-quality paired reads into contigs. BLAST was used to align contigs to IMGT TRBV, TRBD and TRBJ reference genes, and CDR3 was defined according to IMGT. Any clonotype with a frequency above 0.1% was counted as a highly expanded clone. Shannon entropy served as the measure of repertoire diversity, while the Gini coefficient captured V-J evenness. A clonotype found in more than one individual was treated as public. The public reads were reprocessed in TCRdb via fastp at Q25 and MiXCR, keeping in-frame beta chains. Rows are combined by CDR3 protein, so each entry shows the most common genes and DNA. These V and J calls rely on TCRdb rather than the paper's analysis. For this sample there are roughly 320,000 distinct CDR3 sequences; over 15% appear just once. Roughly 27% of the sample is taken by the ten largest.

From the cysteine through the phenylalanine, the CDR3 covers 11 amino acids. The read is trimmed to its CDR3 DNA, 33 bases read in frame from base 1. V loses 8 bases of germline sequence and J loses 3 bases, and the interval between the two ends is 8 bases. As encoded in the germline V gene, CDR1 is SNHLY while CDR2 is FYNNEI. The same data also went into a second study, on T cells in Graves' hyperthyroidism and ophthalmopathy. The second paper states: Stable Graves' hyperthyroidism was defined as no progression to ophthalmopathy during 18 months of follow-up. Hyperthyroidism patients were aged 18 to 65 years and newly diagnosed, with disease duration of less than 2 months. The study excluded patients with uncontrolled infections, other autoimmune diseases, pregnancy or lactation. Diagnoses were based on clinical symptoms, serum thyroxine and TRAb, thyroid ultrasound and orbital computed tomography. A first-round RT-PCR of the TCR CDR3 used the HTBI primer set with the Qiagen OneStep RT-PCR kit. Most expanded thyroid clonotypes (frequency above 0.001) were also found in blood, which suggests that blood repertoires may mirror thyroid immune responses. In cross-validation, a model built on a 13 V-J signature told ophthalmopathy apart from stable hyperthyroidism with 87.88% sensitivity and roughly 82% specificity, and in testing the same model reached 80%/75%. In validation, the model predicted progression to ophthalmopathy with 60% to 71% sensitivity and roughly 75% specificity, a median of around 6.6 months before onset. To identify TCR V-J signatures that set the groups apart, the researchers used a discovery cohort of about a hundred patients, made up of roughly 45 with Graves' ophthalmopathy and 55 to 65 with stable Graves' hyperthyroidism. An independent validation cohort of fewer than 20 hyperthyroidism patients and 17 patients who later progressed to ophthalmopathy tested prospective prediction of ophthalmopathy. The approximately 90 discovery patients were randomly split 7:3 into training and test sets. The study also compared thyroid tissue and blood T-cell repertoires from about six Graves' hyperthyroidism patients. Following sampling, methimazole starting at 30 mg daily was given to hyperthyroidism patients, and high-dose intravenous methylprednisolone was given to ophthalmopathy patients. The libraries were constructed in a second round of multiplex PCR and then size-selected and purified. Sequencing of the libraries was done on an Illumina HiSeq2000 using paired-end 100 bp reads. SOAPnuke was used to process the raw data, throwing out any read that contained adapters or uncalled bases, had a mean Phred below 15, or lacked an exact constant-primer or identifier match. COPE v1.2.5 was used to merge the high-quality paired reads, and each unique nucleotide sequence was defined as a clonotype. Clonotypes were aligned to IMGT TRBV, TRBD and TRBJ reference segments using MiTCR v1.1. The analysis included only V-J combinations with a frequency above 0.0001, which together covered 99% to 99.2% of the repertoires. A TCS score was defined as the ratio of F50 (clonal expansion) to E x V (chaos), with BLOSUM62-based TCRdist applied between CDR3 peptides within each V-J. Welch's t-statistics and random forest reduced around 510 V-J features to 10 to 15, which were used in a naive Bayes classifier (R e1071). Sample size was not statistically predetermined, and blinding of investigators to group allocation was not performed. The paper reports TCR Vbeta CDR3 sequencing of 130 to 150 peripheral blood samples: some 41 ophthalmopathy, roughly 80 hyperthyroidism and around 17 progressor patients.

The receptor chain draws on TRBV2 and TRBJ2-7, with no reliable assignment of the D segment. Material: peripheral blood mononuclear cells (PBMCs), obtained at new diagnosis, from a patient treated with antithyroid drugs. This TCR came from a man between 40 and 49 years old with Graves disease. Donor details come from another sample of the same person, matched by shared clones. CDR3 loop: CASSNHYEQYF. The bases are TGTGCCAGCTCCAACCACTACGAGCAGTACTTC.